The rows below give T cell receptor beta chains drawn from one sample of a study of spatial heterogeneity in lung cancer. TCRdb fed the 5' RACE reads into MiXCR, producing one record per CDR3 protein. The repertoire consists of about 38,000 distinct CDR3 sequences, with around 7.5% occurring once and the leading ten covering over 25%. The specimen was PBMCs, collected at surgery. All receptors derive from a male donor with early-stage non-small cell lung cancer. The CDR3 runs from the conserved cysteine through the conserved F or W. A D gene is named only where the DNA matches it firmly. The size field is filled for only some rows; it gives once, few, many or a size class.

J | size | V | D | DNA | CDR3
TRBJ2-3 | few | TRBV18 | . | TGTGCCAGCTCACCACCTCCCCCCGGCCATTTAAGCACAGATACGCAGTATTTT | CASSPPPPGHLSTDTQYF
TRBJ2-7 | . | TRBV4-2 | . | TGTGCCAGCAGCCCAATGGGTGGCGGTCCCACAAACAACGAGCAGTACTTC | CASSPMGGGPTNNEQYF
TRBJ1-2 | once | TRBV5-5 | TRBD1 | TGTGCCAGCAGCTTGGCCCGGGACAGGGGTGGATATGGCTACACCTTC | CASSLARDRGGYGYTF
TRBJ2-3 | few | TRBV4-3 | . | TGCGCCAGCAGCCAAGATATCGGGATCAGCACAGATACGCAGTATTTT | CASSQDIGISTDTQYF
TRBJ2-2 | few | TRBV12-3/TRBV12-4 | . | TGTGCCAGCAGTTTAACGGATGGCACCGGGGAGCTGTTTTTT | CASSLTDGTGELFF
TRBJ2-5 | few | TRBV18 | . | TGTGCCAGCTCAGCCGGGACCACCCAAGAGACCCAGTACTTC | CASSAGTTQETQYF
TRBJ1-2 | . | TRBV11-1 | . | TGTGCCAGCAGCCCCAACCTGGACTATGGCTACACCTTC | CASSPNLDYGYTF
TRBJ2-1 | many | TRBV7-8 | TRBD1 | TGTGCCAGCAGCGAATGGACAGGGGTCTACAATGAGCAGTTCTTC | CASSEWTGVYNEQFF
TRBJ1-3 | . | TRBV6-2/TRBV6-3 | . | TGTGCCAGCAGACAAAGGACAAGTGGACGGACAGATCCTGGAAACACCATATATTTT | CASRQRTSGRTDPGNTIYF
TRBJ2-5 | many | TRBV7-9 | . | TGTGCCAGCAGGCCCTCTTCGGAGACCCAGTACTTC | CASRPSSETQYF
TRBJ2-1 | many | TRBV7-3 | TRBD2 | TGTGCCAGCAGCTTCCGGACTAGCGGGAGAAATGAGCAGTTCTTC | CASSFRTSGRNEQFF
TRBJ2-2 | few | TRBV20-1 | TRBD2 | TGCAGTGCTAGGGGACTAGCGGGGTTCGCCAACACCGGGGAGCTGTTTTTT | CSARGLAGFANTGELFF
TRBJ2-3 | few | TRBV5-6 | TRBD1 | TGTGCCAGCAGCTTCCAGGACAGGGTGGTGTATTTT | CASSFQDRVVYF
TRBJ2-2 | few | TRBV29-1 | . | TGCAGCGTTCGAACTACCGGGGAGCTGTTTTTT | CSVRTTGELFF
TRBJ1-2 | . | TRBV5-4 | . | TGTGCCAGCAGCCTACAGGGAGCGAACTATGGCTACACCTTC | CASSLQGANYGYTF
TRBJ2-6 | many | TRBV4-1 | . | TGCGCCAGCAGCCAAGATGAACACTCTGGGGCCAACGTCCTGACTTTC | CASSQDEHSGANVLTF
TRBJ1-3 | . | TRBV7-9 | . | TGTGCCAGCAGCCGGGATTTCTACACCATATATTTT | CASSRDFYTIYF
TRBJ2-1 | many | TRBV12-3/TRBV12-4 | TRBD2 | TGTGCCAGCATTTCGGGAGGGTCCTACAATGAGCAGTTCTTC | CASISGGSYNEQFF
TRBJ1-2 | few | TRBV27 | . | TGTGCCAGCAGTTTCTACTCCCAGGGGCCCTCTGGAGGCTACACCTTC | CASSFYSQGPSGGYTF
TRBJ2-5 | many | TRBV12-3/TRBV12-4 | TRBD2 | TGTGCCAGCAGTCCGGGACTAGCGGGAGGAGGGGAGACCCAGTACTTC | CASSPGLAGGGETQYF
TRBJ2-1 | . | TRBV12-3/TRBV12-4 | . | TGTGCCAGCAGTTTAGTGCAGGGTACGGATGAGCAGTTCTTC | CASSLVQGTDEQFF
TRBJ2-4 | . | TRBV15 | TRBD1 | TGTGCCACCAGCCCCCCCGGACAGGCTTTAACCAAAAACATTCAGTACTTC | CATSPPGQALTKNIQYF
TRBJ1-2 | few | TRBV5-5 | TRBD1 | TGTGCCAGCAGGCCCGGGACAGGGATGTATGGCTACACCTTC | CASRPGTGMYGYTF
TRBJ2-3 | many | TRBV29-1 | TRBD2 | TGCAGCGTTAGTGGCGGGGGGCACACAGATACGCAGTATTTT | CSVSGGGHTDTQYF
TRBJ1-3 | many | TRBV6-5 | TRBD1 | TGTGCCAGCAGTACTGACAGGGGCAGAAACACCATATATTTT | CASSTDRGRNTIYF